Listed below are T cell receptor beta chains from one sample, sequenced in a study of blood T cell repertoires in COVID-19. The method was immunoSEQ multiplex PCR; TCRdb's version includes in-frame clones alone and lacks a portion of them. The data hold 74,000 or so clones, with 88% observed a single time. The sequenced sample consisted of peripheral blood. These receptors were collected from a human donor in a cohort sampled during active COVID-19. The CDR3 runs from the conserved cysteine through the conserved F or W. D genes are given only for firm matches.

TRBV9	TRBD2	CASSSQGGTSGAGELFF
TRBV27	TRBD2	CASSYRAGSAGELFF
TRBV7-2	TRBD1	CASSLQQGVEKLFF
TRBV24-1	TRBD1	CATSAGQGLAKNIQYF
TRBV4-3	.	CASSLSVGGTSNTEAFF
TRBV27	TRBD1	CASSLSGTGGGNTIYF
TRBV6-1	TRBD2	CASSEAVAGVLPAQFF
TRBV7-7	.	CASSLGSGSRATGELFF
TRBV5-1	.	CASRHPGQGNTGELFF
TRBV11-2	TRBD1	CASTKTGEETQYF
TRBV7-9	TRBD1	CASSFGQGDGYTF
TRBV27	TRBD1	CASRTRLGRGIYEQYF
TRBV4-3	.	CASSQGPGTGSQETQYF
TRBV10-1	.	CARTDKTIIVVQPQHF
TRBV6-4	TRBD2	CASSVLAGGPNEQFF
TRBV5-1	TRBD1	CASSPTRRTGTGTNYGYTF
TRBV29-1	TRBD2	CSVVAGNYEQYF
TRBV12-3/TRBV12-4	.	CASRFRGRDEQYF
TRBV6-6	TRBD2	CASLSGRDTGELFF
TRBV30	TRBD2	CAGSGGADTQYF
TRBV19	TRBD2	CASTGRGYNEQFF
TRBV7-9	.	CASSLAGEGEVGYTF
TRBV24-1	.	CATSDRRGLGYTF
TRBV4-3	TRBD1	CASSQDLGQGSRGYTF
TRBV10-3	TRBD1	CAISVNDRGYYGYTF
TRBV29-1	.	CSVQREVSNEQFF
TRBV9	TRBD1	CASSVAPTGGTDTQYF
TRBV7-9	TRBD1	CASSPGTGNTYEQYF
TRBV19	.	CASTAVFRNTEAFF
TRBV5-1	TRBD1	CASSRNDRVSGEQYF
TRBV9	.	CASSVAPSADTQYF
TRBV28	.	CASTRHRDSGANVLTF
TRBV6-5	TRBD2	CASSPGLANAGELFF
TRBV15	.	CATSRDLPGLQELFF
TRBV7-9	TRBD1	CASEGQTSYEQYF
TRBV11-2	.	CASSPRGGDEQFF
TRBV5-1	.	CASSSGGTSVSYTF
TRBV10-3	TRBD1	CAISEGGQGAGEQYF
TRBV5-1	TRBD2	CASGTSGGSYNEQFF
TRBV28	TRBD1	CASSSTGAAPRYEQYF
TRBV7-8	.	CASITRGGEQYF
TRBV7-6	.	CASSTRDFPTGELFF
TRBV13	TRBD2	CASVTSGAADTDTQYF
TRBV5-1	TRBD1	CASSFDRDTEAFF
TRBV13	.	CASSYHTGRGSYEQYF
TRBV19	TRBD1	CASSMRQGHGYTF
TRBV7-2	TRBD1	CASRSQRQGADEAFF
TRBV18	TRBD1	CASSPQVLRDRGDEQYF
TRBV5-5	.	CASSLETGSYEQYF
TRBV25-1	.	CASSEYDRGNEKLFF
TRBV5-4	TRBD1	CASSRDRVETQYF
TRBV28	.	CASRGKRNSPLHF
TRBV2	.	CASSAEQSFGNTIYF
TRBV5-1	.	CASSLGTRNNEQFF